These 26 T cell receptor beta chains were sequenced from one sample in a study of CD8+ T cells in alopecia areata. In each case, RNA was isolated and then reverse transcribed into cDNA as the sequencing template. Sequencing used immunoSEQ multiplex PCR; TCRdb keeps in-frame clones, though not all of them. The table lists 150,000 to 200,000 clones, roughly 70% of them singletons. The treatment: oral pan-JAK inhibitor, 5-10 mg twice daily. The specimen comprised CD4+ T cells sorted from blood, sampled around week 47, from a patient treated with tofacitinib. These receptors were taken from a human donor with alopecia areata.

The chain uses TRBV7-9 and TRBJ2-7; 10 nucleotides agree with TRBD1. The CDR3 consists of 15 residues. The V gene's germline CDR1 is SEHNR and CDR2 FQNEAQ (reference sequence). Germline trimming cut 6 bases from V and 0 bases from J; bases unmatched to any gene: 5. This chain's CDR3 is CASSSDRGSSYEQYF. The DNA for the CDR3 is TGTGCCAGCAGTTCGGACAGGGGGAGCTCCTACGAGCAGTACTTC. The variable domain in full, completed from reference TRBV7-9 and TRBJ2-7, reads DTGVSQNPRHKITKRGQNVTFRCDPISEHNRLYWYRQTLGQGPEFLTYFQNEAQLEKSRLLSDRFSAERPKGSFSTLEIQRTEQGDSAMYLCASSSDRGSSYEQYFGPGTRLTVT.

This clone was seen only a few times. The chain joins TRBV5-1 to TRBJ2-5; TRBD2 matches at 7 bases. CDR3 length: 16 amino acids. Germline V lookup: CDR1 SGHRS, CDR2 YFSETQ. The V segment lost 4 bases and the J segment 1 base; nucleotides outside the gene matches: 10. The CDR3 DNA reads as TGCGCCAGCAGCCTTGCCCTAGCGGCCCTCCAAGAGACCCAGTACTTC. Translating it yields CASSLALAALQETQYF.

The CDR3 DNA reads TGTGCCAGCTCACCATCGTCGATCGGGGGAGAGACCCAGTACTTC. It translates to CASSPSSIGGETQYF. This chain connects TRBV18 to TRBJ2-5; maybe TRBD2 (6 bases). This CDR3 is built from 15 residues. Germline assignment: CDR1 KGHSH and CDR2 LQKENI. V lost 2 bases and J lost 4, with 14 bases in between.

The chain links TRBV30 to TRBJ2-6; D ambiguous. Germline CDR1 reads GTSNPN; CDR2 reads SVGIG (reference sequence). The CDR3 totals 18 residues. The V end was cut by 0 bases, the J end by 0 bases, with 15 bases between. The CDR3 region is CAWSVDLFAGSGANVLTF. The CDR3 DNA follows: TGTGCCTGGAGTGTAGACCTTTTCGCCGGCTCTGGGGCCAACGTCCTGACTTTC.

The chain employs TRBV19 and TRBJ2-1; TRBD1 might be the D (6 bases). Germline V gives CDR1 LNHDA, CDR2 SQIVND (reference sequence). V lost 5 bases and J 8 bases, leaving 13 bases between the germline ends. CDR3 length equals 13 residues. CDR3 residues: CASSVTGMDEQFF. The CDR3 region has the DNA TGTGCCAGTAGTGTAACAGGGATGGATGAGCAGTTCTTC. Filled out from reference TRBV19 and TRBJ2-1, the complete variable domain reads DGGITQSPKYLFRKEGQNVTLSCEQNLNHDAMYWYRQDPGQGLRLIYYSQIVNDFQKGDIAEGYSVSREKKESFPLTVTSAQKNPTAFYLCASSVTGMDEQFFGPGTRLTVL.

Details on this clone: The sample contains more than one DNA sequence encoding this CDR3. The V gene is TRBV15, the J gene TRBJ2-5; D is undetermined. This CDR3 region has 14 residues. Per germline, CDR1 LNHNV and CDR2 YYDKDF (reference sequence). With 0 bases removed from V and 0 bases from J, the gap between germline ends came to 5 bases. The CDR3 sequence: CATSRDLYQETQYF. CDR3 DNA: TGTGCCACCAGCAGAGACCTTTACCAAGAGACCCAGTACTTC.

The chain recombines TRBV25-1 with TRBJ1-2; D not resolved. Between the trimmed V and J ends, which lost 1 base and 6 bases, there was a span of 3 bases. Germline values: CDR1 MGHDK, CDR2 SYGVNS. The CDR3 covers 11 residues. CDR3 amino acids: CASSEWHGYTF. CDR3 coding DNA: TGTGCCAGCAGTGAATGGCATGGCTACACCTTC.

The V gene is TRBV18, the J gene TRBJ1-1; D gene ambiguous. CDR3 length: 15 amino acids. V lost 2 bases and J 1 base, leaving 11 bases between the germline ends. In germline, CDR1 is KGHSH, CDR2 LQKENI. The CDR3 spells CASSPSSSSNTEAFF. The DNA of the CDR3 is TGTGCCAGCTCACCAAGCTCCTCTTCGAACACTGAAGCTTTCTTT.

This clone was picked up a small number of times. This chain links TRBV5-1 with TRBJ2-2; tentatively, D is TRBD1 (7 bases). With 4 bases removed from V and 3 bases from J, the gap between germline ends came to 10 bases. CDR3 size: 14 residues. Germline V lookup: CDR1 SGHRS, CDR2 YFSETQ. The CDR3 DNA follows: TGCGCCAGCAGCCGCGGGACAGACACCGGGGAGCTGTTTTTT. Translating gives CASSRGTDTGELFF.

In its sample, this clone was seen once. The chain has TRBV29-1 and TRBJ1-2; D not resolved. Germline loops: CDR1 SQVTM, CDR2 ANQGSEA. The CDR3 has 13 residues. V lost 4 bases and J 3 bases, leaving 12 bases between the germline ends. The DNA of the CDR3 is TGCAGCGTTGGTTTCACAGCTGACTATGGCTACACCTTC. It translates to CSVGFTADYGYTF.

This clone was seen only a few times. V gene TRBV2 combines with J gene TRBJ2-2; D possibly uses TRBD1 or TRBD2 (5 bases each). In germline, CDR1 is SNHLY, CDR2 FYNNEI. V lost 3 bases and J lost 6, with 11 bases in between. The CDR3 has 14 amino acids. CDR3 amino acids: CASSESGRAGELFF. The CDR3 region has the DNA TGTGCCAGCAGTGAGTCAGGGCGGGCCGGGGAGCTGTTTTTT.

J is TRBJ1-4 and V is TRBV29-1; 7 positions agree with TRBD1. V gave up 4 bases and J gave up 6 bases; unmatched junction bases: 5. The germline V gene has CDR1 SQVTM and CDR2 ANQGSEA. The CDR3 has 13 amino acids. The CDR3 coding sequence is TGCAGCGTTGGAGGGGGCGTCGATGAAAAACTGTTTTTT. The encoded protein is CSVGGGVDEKLFF.

The CDR3 region has the DNA TGTGCCAGCAGTCCCGGGACTTGGAACACCGGGGAGCTGTTTTTT. Translating gives CASSPGTWNTGELFF. The chain recombines TRBV7-2 with TRBJ2-2, with D possibly matching TRBD2 (6 bases). The V end lost 6 bases, the J end lost 1 base, and 12 bases lay between the germline ends. The CDR3 covers 15 residues. The V gene's germline CDR1 is SGHTA and CDR2 FQGNSA.

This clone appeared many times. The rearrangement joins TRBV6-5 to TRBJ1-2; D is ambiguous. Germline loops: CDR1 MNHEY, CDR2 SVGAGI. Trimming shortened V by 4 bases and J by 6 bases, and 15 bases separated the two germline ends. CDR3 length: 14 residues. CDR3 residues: CASSSRPPANGYTF. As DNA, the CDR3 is TGTGCCAGCAGTTCTCGCCCGCCAGCAAATGGCTACACCTTC.

For the CDR3, the DNA is TGTGCCACCAGCAGAGATCGGGGGTTTGGGCAGTACTTC. Protein sequence: CATSRDRGFGQYF. V usage is TRBV15 and J usage is TRBJ2-7; D possibly corresponds to TRBD2 (6 bases). Trimming took 0 bases from V and 9 from J, leaving 12 bases between them. The germline CDR1 and CDR2 sequences are LNHNV and YYDKDF (reference sequence). The CDR3 sequence is 13 residues long.

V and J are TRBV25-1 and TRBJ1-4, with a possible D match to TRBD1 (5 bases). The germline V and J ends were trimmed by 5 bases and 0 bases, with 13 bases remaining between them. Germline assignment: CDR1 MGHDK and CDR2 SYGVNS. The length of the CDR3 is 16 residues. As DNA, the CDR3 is TGTGCCAGCAGTAAAATTGGGGACGCAACTAATGAAAAACTGTTTTTT. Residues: CASSKIGDATNEKLFF.

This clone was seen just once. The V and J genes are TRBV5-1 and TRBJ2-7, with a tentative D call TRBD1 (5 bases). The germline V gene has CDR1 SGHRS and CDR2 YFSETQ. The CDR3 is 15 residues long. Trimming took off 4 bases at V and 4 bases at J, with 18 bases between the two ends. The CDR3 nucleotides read TGCGCCAGCAGCCCTGGTCAGGGTGTTGGGTACGAGCAGTACTTC. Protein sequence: CASSPGQGVGYEQYF.

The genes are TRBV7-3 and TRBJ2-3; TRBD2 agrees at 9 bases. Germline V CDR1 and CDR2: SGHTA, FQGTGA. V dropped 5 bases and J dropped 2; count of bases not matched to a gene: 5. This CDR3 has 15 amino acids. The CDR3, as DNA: TGTGCCAGCAGCCCGAGCGGGGGGCCCACAGATACGCAGTATTTT. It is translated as CASSPSGGPTDTQYF.

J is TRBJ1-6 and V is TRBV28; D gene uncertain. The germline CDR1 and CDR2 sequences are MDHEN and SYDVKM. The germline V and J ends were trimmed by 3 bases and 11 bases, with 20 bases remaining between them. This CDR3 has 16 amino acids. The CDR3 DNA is TGTGCCAGCAGTTTTCGGGCTCGAGGGTTCGGAACACCCCTCCACTTT. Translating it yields CASSFRARGFGTPLHF.

CDR3 in DNA: TGTGCCAGCAGCTTAGGAATTGCAGATACGCAGTATTTT. It translates to CASSLGIADTQYF. The chain is built from TRBV7-8 and TRBJ2-3, with no clear D. CDR1 is SGHVS, CDR2 FQNEAQ, per germline. The length of the CDR3 is 13 residues. V was trimmed by 1 base and J by 4 bases, leaving 6 bases between them.

In nucleotides, the CDR3 is TGTGCCGTACTAGCGGGGAGCACAGATACGCAGTATTTT. Protein sequence: CAVLAGSTDTQYF. The chain carries TRBV10-3 and TRBJ2-3; 10 bases are shared with TRBD2. The CDR3 extends over 13 amino acids. Losses at the gene ends were 11 bases for V and 0 bases for J; bases not matched to a gene: 2. Germline assignment: CDR1 ENHRY and CDR2 SYGVKD.

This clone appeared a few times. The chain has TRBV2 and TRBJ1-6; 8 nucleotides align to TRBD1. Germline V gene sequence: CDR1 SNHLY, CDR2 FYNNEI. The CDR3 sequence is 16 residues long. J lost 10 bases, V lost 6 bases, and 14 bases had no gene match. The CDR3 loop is CASRPLGQGRGSPLHF. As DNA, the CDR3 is TGTGCCAGCAGACCGCTTGGACAGGGACGGGGGTCACCCCTCCACTTT.

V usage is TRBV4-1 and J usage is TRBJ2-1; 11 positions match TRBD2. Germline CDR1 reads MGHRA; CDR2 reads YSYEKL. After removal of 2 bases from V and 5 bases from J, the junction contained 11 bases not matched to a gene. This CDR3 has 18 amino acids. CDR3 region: CASSQIDMGLAVHNEQFF. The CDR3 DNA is TGCGCCAGCAGCCAAATAGATATGGGACTAGCGGTACACAATGAGCAGTTCTTC.

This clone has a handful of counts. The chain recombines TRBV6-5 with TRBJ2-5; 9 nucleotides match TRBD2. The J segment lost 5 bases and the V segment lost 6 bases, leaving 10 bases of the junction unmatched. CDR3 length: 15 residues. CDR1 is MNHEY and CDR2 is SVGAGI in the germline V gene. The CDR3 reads CASRLMPSGAETQYF. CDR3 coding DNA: TGTGCCAGCAGACTGATGCCTAGCGGGGCTGAGACCCAGTACTTC.

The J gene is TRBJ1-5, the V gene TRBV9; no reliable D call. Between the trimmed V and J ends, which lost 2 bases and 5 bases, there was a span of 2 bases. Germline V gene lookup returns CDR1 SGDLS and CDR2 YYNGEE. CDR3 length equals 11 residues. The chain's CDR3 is CASSVHQPQHF. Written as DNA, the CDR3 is TGTGCCAGCAGCGTTCATCAGCCCCAGCATTTT.

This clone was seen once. The CDR3 DNA follows: TGTGCCATCAGTGAGTCCAGGGCCCAAGAGACCCAGTACTTC. Protein sequence: CAISESRAQETQYF. J is TRBJ2-5 and V is TRBV10-3; D is possibly TRBD1 (5 bases). Germline V lookup: CDR1 ENHRY, CDR2 SYGVKD. V lost 0 bases to trimming and J lost 1 base, with 6 bases between them. This CDR3 is built from 14 residues.